This T cell receptor beta chain was documented in a study of chemoradiotherapy in HPV16-positive cancers (dated by TCRdb to the early 2020s). General notes on the study: Using functional T-cell assays on cells from a couple of HPV16-positive patients, the researchers defined candidate HPV-specific T-cell clones and common TCR motifs. The study asked whether T-cell immunity to the HPV oncoproteins E6 and E7 changes during chemoradiotherapy and whether this immunity affects survival. The candidate HPV-specific TCRs and motifs were then tracked in TCR repertoires from roughly 86 patients with HPV-related cancers. General study outcomes and caveats: The functional definition of HPV-specific T cells came from only a couple of HPV16-positive patients, and the survival association was reported for HPV16-positive patients. Expansion of candidate HPV-specific clones and E7-related TCR motifs was observed in the tumor microenvironment during treatment, whereas no such expansion was observed for non-HPV-specific T cells. In HPV16-positive patients, expansion of HPV-responsive T cells during chemoradiotherapy was associated with improved recurrence-free survival.

Repertoires were sampled repeatedly over the course of chemoradiotherapy so that clonal expansion in the tumor microenvironment could be followed. Concerning this clone: Its antigen remains undetermined. It has no much larger one-base neighbor in the sample; base qualities were not kept.

Taken from cysteine to phenylalanine, the CDR3 has 12 residues. Solely the CDR3 DNA is kept, with 36 bases framed from the first base. V gives up 2 bases and J gives up 9 bases, and the segment between their germline ends measures 11 bases. CDR1 and CDR2, per the germline V gene, are MNHNS and SASEGT. Libraries were constructed by the immunoSEQ multiplex PCR assay. The source is immuneACCESS, and TCRdb retained only in-frame sequences with V and J called. Part of the clones is not carried over; for the studies checked, unresolved V genes explain less than half of this, and the remainder is unexplained. The sample yields around 8,300 clones; around 88% were counted once. Around 15% of the sample is held by the ten biggest clonotypes.

The sample consisted of blood, taken from a patient who underwent chemoradiotherapy. This sequence originates from a human donor with HPV-associated anogenital cancer. Recombination linked TRBV6-1 to TRBJ2-7, with the D gene not clear enough to name. The nucleotide sequence is given as TGTGCCAGCAGTGAAAGTGGGGTACCGCAGTACTTC. This sequence encodes CASSESGVPQYF.